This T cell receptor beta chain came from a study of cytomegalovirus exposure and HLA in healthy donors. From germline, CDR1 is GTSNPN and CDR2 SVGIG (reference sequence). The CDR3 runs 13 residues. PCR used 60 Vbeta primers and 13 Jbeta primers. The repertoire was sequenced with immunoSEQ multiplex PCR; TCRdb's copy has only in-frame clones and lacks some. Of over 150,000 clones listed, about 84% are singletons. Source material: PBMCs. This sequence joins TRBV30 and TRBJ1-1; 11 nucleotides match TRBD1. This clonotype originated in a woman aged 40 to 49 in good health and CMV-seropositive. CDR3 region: CAWDRGVNTEAFF. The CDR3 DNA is TGTGCTTGGGACAGGGGGGTGAACACTGAAGCTTTCTTT.